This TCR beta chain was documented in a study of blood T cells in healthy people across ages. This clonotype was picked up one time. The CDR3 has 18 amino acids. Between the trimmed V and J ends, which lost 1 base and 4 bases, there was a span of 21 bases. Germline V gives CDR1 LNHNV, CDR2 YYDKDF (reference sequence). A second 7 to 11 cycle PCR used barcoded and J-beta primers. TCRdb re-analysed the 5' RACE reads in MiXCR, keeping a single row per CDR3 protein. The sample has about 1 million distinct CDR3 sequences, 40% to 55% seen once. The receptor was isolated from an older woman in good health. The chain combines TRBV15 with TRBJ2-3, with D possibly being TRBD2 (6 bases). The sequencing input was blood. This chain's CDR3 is CATSRGGRRNSGADTQYF. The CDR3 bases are TGTGCCACCAGCAGAGGGGGGAGGCGGAATTCCGGGGCAGATACGCAGTATTTT.